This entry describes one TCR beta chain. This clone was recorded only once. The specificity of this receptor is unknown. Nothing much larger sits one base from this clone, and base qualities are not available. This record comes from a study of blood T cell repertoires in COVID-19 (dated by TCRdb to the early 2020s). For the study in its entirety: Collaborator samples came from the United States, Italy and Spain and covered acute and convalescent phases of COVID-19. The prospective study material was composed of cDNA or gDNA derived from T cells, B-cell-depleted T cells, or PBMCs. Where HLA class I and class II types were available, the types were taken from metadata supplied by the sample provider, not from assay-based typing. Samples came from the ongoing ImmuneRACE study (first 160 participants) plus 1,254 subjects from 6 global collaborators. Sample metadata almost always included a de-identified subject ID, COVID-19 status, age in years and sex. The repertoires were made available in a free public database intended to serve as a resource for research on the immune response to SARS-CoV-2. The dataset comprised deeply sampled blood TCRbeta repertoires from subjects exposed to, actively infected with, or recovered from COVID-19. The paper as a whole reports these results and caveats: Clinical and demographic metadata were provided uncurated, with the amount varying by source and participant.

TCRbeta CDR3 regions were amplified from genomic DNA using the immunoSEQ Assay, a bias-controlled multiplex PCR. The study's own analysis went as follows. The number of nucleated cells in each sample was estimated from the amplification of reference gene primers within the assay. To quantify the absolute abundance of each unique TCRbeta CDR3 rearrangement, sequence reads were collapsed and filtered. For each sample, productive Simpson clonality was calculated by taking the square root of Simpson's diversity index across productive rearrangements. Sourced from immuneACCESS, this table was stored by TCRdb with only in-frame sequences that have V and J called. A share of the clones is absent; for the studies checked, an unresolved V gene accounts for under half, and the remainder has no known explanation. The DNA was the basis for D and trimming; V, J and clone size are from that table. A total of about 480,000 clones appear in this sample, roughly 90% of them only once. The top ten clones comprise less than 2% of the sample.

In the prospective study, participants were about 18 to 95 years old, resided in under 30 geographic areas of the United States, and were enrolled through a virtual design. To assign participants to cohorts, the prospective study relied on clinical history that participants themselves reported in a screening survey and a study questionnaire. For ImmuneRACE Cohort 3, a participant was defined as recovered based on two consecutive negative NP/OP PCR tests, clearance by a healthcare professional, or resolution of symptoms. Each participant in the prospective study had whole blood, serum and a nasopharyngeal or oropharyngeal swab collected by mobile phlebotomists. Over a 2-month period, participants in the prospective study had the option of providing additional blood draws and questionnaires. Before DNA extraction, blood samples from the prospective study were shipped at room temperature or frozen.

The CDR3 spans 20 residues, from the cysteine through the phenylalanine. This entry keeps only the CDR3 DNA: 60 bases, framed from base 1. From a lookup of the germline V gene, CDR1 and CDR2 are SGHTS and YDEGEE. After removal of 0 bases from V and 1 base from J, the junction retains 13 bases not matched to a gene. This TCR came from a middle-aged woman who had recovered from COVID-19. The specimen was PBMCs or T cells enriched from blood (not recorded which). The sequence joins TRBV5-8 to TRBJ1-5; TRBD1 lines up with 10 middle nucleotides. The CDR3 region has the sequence CASSLGWGQGISRSNQPQHF. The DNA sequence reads TGTGCCAGCAGCTTGGGTTGGGGACAGGGGATAAGTAGAAGCAATCAGCCCCAGCATTTT.